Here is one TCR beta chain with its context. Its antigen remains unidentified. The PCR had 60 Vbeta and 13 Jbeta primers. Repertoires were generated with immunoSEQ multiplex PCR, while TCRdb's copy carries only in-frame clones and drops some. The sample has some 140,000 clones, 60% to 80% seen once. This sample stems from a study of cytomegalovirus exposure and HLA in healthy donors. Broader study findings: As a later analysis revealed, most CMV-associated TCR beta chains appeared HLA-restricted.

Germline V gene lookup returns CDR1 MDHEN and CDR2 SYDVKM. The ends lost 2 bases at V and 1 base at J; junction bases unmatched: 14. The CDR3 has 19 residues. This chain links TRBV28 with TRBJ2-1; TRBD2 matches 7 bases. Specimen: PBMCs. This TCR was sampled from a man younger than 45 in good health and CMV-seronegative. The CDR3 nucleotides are TGTGCCAGCAGTTTACTCCCCCCTACCGCGGGGGATTCCTACAATGAGCAGTTCTTC. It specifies CASSLLPPTAGDSYNEQFF.